The 21 T cell receptor beta chains in this list originate from one sample, sequenced in a study of metastatic and nonmetastatic thyroid tumors. Nobody among the patients had been given any treatment before thyroid surgery. TCRdb re-called the PCR reads through MiXCR. Of 3,500 to 5,000 clones listed, 35% to 40% are singletons. Sequencing was done on a sample of tumor tissue. These receptors all come from a male donor with papillary thyroid cancer or a benign thyroid nodule (not recorded which). Some clones in this sample may be carry-over from other donors' samples.

This clone was seen more than once but under ten times. At one end, the junction sequence differs from germline, possibly due to a read error. The chain recombines TRBV28 with TRBJ1-3, with a tentative D call TRBD1 (5 bases). The germline gives CDR1 MDHEN, CDR2 SYDVKM. The CDR3 length is 13 residues. CDR3 amino acids: CASRIRDAAFSEF. The CDR3 DNA reads as TGTGCCAGCAGGATCCGGGACGCCGCTTTTTCAGAATTT.

The gene calls are TRBV20-1 and TRBJ2-2, with 11 bases lining up with TRBD1. The CDR3 runs to 14 residues. With 5 bases clipped from V and 3 bases from J, the junction kept 2 bases outside the gene matches. Germline-derived CDR1 and CDR2 are DFQATT and SNEGSKA (reference sequence). CDR3 DNA sequence: TGCAGTGCTCGGGACAGGGGGGACACCGGGGAGCTGTTTTTT. Its protein product is CSARDRGDTGELFF.

In DNA form, the CDR3 reads TGTGCCAGCAGTGGGGCCAGGGGTAGTAACGAGCAGTACTTC. This gives the protein CASSGARGSNEQYF. The chain combines TRBV2 with TRBJ2-7; D is possibly TRBD1 (6 bases). Germline CDR1 and CDR2: SNHLY and FYNNEI. This CDR3 spans 14 amino acids. V shed 4 bases and J shed 5 bases, with 15 bases lying between them.

CDR3 DNA sequence: TGTGCCAGCGGTTCTTTATCACCCCTCCACTTT. It specifies CASGSLSPLHF. The chain carries TRBV28 and TRBJ1-6; D unclear. The CDR3 is made up of 11 amino acids. Germline values: CDR1 MDHEN, CDR2 SYDVKM. V shed 8 bases and J shed 10 bases, with 9 bases lying between them.

This clone was seen more than once but under ten times. V and J are TRBV6-1 and TRBJ2-7, with 9 bases aligning to TRBD2. This CDR3 region has 16 residues. CDR1 is MNHNS, CDR2 SASEGT, per germline. V trimming: 6 bases; J trimming: 6 bases; junction bases outside the gene matches: 15. The DNA for the CDR3 is TGTGCCAGCAGCAAGCCCCAGGTAGCGGGAGCGCTCGAGCAGTACTTC. Protein: CASSKPQVAGALEQYF.

This clone was counted only a few times. This chain joins TRBV6-1 and TRBJ2-3; D is unclear. This CDR3 comprises 15 residues. The V end lost 5 bases, the J end lost 2 bases, and 14 bases lay between the germline ends. Germline CDR1 reads MNHNS; CDR2 reads SASEGT. The CDR3, as DNA: TGTGCCAGCAGTTCCCGGGCGTACTACACAGATACGCAGTATTTT. Its translation is CASSSRAYYTDTQYF.

J is TRBJ1-2 and V is TRBV5-1, with D perhaps matching TRBD1 (5 bases). Trimming removed 1 base at V and 5 bases at J, with 12 bases between. Germline lookup yields CDR1 SGHRS and CDR2 YFSETQ. The CDR3 loop spans 14 amino acids. The CDR3 coding sequence is TGCGCCAGCAGCTTGCCAGGGACGGTGTATGGCTACACCTTC. Protein product: CASSLPGTVYGYTF.

V usage is TRBV5-5 and J usage is TRBJ2-5, with 7 nucleotides matching TRBD1. Germline-derived CDR1 and CDR2 are SGHKS and YYEKEE (reference sequence). The CDR3 length is 15 residues. V trimming: 4 bases; J trimming: 1 base; junction bases outside the gene matches: 7. CDR3 DNA sequence: TGTGCCAGCAGCAAGGACAGGCGAACCCAAGAGACCCAGTACTTC. Translating it yields CASSKDRRTQETQYF.

CDR3 protein: CASSSGTWLGYTF. The CDR3 DNA sequence: TGTGCCAGCAGTTCCGGGACTTGGCTTGGCTACACCTTC. The chain is built from TRBV28 and TRBJ1-2; tentatively, D is TRBD1 (5 bases). The CDR3 spans 13 residues. CDR1 is MDHEN, CDR2 SYDVKM, per germline. V was pared by 4 bases and J by 7 bases, with 13 bases between.

This chain connects TRBV18 to TRBJ2-7, with 7 bases identical to TRBD1. J was trimmed by 0 bases and V by 6 bases; bases with no gene match: 5. The CDR3 extends over 14 amino acids. Germline CDR1 reads KGHSH; CDR2 reads LQKENI. CDR3 sequence (DNA): TGTGCCAGCTCGCAAGACAGGGACTCCTACGAGCAGTACTTC. The encoded protein is CASSQDRDSYEQYF.

In this sample, this clone turned up a few times. The rearrangement links TRBV9 to TRBJ1-2; D is uncertain. Germline V gene sequence: CDR1 SGDLS, CDR2 YYNGEE. This CDR3 has 11 residues. V lost 3 bases and J 8 bases, leaving 8 bases between the germline ends. CDR3 nucleotide sequence: TGTGCCAGCAGCGCCCTAGGGGGCTACACCTTC. Translated, it gives CASSALGGYTF.

This clone was picked up one time. The V call is TRBV11-2, the J call TRBJ2-1, with D perhaps matching TRBD2 (5 bases). V lost 2 bases, J lost 4 bases, and 6 bases lay in between. The CDR3 has 13 residues. Per the germline V gene, CDR1 is SGHAT and CDR2 is FQNNGV. CDR3 sequence reads: CASSLSGYNEQFF. As DNA, the CDR3 is TGTGCCAGCAGCTTAAGCGGTTACAATGAGCAGTTCTTC.

The rearrangement links TRBV30 to TRBJ1-6; D is perhaps TRBD1 (5 bases). The V gene lost 5 bases and the J gene lost 7 bases, with 15 bases spanning the gap. The CDR3 contains 14 residues. Germline V gives CDR1 GTSNPN, CDR2 SVGIG (reference sequence). The CDR3 DNA reads as TGTGCCTGGGGAACGGGACTTTTGAATTCACCCCTCCACTTT. This translates into CAWGTGLLNSPLHF.

The chain joins TRBV20-1 to TRBJ1-2, with D tentatively TRBD1 (5 bases). V was cut by 2 bases and J by 3 bases, with 13 bases left in between. Per the germline V gene, CDR1 is DFQATT and CDR2 is SNEGSKA (reference sequence). CDR3 length: 14 amino acids. CDR3 nucleotides: TGCAGTGCTAGAAACACCAGGGTTTACTATGGCTACACCTTC. Translation gives CSARNTRVYYGYTF.

The chain is built from TRBV20-1 and TRBJ2-3, with D perhaps assigned TRBD1 or TRBD2 (5 bases each). The germline V gene has CDR1 DFQATT and CDR2 SNEGSKA (reference sequence). The CDR3 spans 15 residues. V lost 1 base and J 6 bases, leaving 17 bases between the germline ends. The CDR3 nucleotides are TGCAGTGCTAGAGCCCGGGACCATAGTTTCGATACGCAGTATTTT. Translating it yields CSARARDHSFDTQYF.

V is TRBV19 and J is TRBJ2-1, with D perhaps TRBD1 (6 bases). The CDR3 runs to 16 residues. V lost 5 bases and J 7 bases, leaving 21 bases between the germline ends. Germline V gene data show CDR1 as LNHDA and CDR2 as SQIVND (reference sequence). This CDR3 reads CASSWKLRGSLNEQFF. In DNA form, the CDR3 reads TGTGCCAGTAGTTGGAAACTAAGGGGGTCGTTAAATGAGCAGTTCTTC.

This clone rates as large. V usage is TRBV20-1 and J usage is TRBJ2-1; 7 bases agree with TRBD2. Germline CDR1 is DFQATT and CDR2 is SNEGSKA (reference sequence). V shed 7 bases and J 2 bases; nucleotides not matched to a gene: 11. The CDR3 covers 15 residues. DNA for the CDR3: TGCAGTGTCGAAAGGAGCGGGACCGCCTACAATGAGCAGTTCTTC. Protein: CSVERSGTAYNEQFF.

The CDR3 sequence is CASSRGLAGSNEQFF. The CDR3 DNA sequence: TGCGCCAGCAGCCGGGGACTAGCGGGATCCAATGAGCAGTTCTTC. The gene calls are TRBV4-1 and TRBJ2-1; 13 bases are shared with TRBD2. The V gene's germline CDR1 is MGHRA and CDR2 YSYEKL. Germline trimming cut 4 bases from V and 6 bases from J; bases unmatched to any gene: 3. The CDR3 contains 15 residues.

Of note for this clone: Because the CDR3 is missing its conserved closing phenylalanine or tryptophan, this is likely a read error. The rearrangement joins TRBV5-1 to TRBJ1-6, with 9 nucleotides matching TRBD1. Unmatched junction bases numbered 10, after V lost 4 bases and J lost 5 bases. Per the germline V gene, CDR1 is SGHRS and CDR2 is YFSETQ. This CDR3 is built from 17 residues. The CDR3, as DNA: TGCGCCAGCAGCCTGGATGCTCGGGACAGGGATAATTCACCCCTCCACCTT. Protein sequence: CASSLDARDRDNSPLHL.

The chain joins TRBV28 to TRBJ1-2; TRBD1 aligns across 7 bases. The CDR3 length is 16 residues. Germline V gene lookup returns CDR1 MDHEN and CDR2 SYDVKM. V shed 7 bases, J shed 1 base, and the junction held 12 bases outside the gene matches. The CDR3 DNA follows: TGTGCCAGCAACAGCGCCACAGGGGCCTTTAACTATGGCTACACCTTC. Translating it yields CASNSATGAFNYGYTF.

This clone was picked up a small number of times. CDR3: CASSMDRAGVAFF. The DNA of the CDR3 is TGTGCCAGTAGTATGGACAGGGCAGGAGTAGCTTTCTTT. This chain joins TRBV19 and TRBJ1-1, with TRBD1 identical over 8 bases. CDR1 and CDR2 (germline): LNHDA, SQIVND (reference sequence). This CDR3 is 13 amino acids long. J lost 10 bases, V lost 3 bases, and 7 bases had no gene match.